The rows below give T cell receptor beta chains drawn from one sample of a study of cytotoxic CD8 clonotypes in ibrutinib-treated CLL. The table came from immunoSEQ multiplex PCR; TCRdb's copy has only in-frame clones and leaves some out. The profile covers nearly 100,000 clones, with approximately 80% appearing a single time and around 30% taken by the ten largest. This sample comprised PBMCs, obtained after 12 months of ibrutinib treatment. The receptor set was obtained from a human donor with chronic lymphocytic leukemia. Each CDR3 is given with its conserved first and last residue. Fields, in order: CDR3 protein, CDR3 DNA, D gene, V gene, clone size, J gene. D genes are given only for firm matches. Size is stated for part of the rows, as once, few or many counts, or as a class when the clone is expanded.

CDR3: CASSISGNTIYF
DNA: TGTGCCAGTAGTATTTCCGGAAACACCATATATTTT
D: .
V: TRBV19
size: .
J: TRBJ1-3

CDR3: CASNIRDEQFF
DNA: TGTGCCAGCAACATACGCGATGAGCAGTTCTTC
D: .
V: TRBV2
size: few
J: TRBJ2-1

CDR3: CARSLGRLNANTGELFF
DNA: TGTGCCAGAAGCTTGGGTCGGTTGAATGCGAACACCGGGGAGCTGTTTTTT
D: .
V: TRBV5-3
size: few
J: TRBJ2-2

CDR3: CASKPKEGAGYEQYF
DNA: TGTGCCAGTAAACCCAAGGAGGGGGCGGGGTACGAGCAGTACTTC
D: .
V: TRBV19
size: .
J: TRBJ2-7

CDR3: CAISEGQKVNTEAFF
DNA: TGTGCCATCAGTGAAGGACAGAAGGTTAACACTGAAGCTTTCTTT
D: .
V: TRBV10-3
size: .
J: TRBJ1-1

CDR3: CASSLTGSDAFF
DNA: TGTGCCAGCAGCTTAACAGGGAGCGATGCTTTCTTT
D: .
V: TRBV7-9
size: .
J: TRBJ1-1

CDR3: CASSPNSARDTEAFF
DNA: TGCGCCAGCAGCCCAAACAGCGCGAGGGACACTGAAGCTTTCTTT
D: .
V: TRBV5-1
size: .
J: TRBJ1-1

CDR3: CASSPQALSGANVLTF
DNA: TGTGCCAGCAGCCCACAGGCCCTTTCTGGGGCCAACGTCCTGACTTTC
D: .
V: TRBV7-3
size: .
J: TRBJ2-6

CDR3: CASSYRGYGTEAFF
DNA: TGTGCCAGCAGCTACAGGGGGTATGGCACTGAAGCTTTCTTT
D: TRBD1
V: TRBV5-8
size: .
J: TRBJ1-1

CDR3: CSARRGTEQFF
DNA: TGCAGTGCTAGACGCGGGACCGAGCAGTTCTTC
D: .
V: TRBV20-1
size: .
J: TRBJ2-1

CDR3: CATSGRQGSGGINQPQHF
DNA: TGTGCCACCAGCGGAAGACAGGGAAGTGGGGGGATCAATCAGCCCCAGCATTTT
D: TRBD1
V: TRBV15
size: once
J: TRBJ1-5

CDR3: CASSERDRGQQYF
DNA: TGTGCCAGCAGTGAAAGGGACAGGGGGCAGCAGTACTTC
D: TRBD1
V: TRBV6-1
size: .
J: TRBJ2-7

CDR3: CASSYRESADTQYF
DNA: TGCGCCAGCAGCTACCGCGAGAGCGCAGATACGCAGTATTTT
D: .
V: TRBV5-1
size: .
J: TRBJ2-3

CDR3: CSVGSGNSPLHF
DNA: TGCAGCGTTGGGTCCGGAAATTCACCCCTCCACTTT
D: .
V: TRBV29-1
size: few
J: TRBJ1-6

CDR3: CSVGPGTYEQYF
DNA: TGCAGCGTTGGCCCAGGGACCTACGAGCAGTACTTC
D: .
V: TRBV29-1
size: .
J: TRBJ2-7

CDR3: CASRPEWRYNEQFF
DNA: TGTGCCAGCAGGCCCGAGTGGCGTTACAATGAGCAGTTCTTC
D: .
V: TRBV5-6
size: .
J: TRBJ2-1

CDR3: CASSQASGGPLGTDTQYF
DNA: TGTGCCAGCAGCCAGGCTAGCGGGGGGCCCTTGGGCACAGATACGCAGTATTTT
D: TRBD2
V: TRBV4-2
size: .
J: TRBJ2-3

CDR3: CASSSGQGSRGNTIYF
DNA: TGCGCCAGCAGCTCAGGACAGGGTTCGCGAGGAAACACCATATATTTT
D: TRBD1
V: TRBV5-1
size: .
J: TRBJ1-3

CDR3: CASKFRGHNQPQHF
DNA: TGTGCCAGTAAGTTCCGGGGGCACAATCAGCCCCAGCATTTT
D: .
V: TRBV19
size: .
J: TRBJ1-5

CDR3: CAWSVQRSGGYTF
DNA: TGTGCCTGGAGTGTACAGCGTTCCGGAGGCTACACCTTC
D: .
V: TRBV30
size: .
J: TRBJ1-2

CDR3: CAIRTGGAETQYF
DNA: TGTGCCATCAGGACAGGGGGCGCGGAGACCCAGTACTTC
D: TRBD1
V: TRBV10-3
size: .
J: TRBJ2-5

CDR3: CASSSRTYTGELFF
DNA: TGTGCCAGCAGCTCGAGGACCTACACCGGGGAGCTGTTTTTT
D: .
V: TRBV7-9
size: few
J: TRBJ2-2

CDR3: CASSSYTRGLYDQPQHF
DNA: TGTGCCAGCAGCTCATACACCAGGGGACTATACGATCAGCCCCAGCATTTT
D: .
V: TRBV5-6
size: .
J: TRBJ1-5

CDR3: CASSFEGRYEQYF
DNA: TGTGCCAGCAGTTTCGAGGGACGCTACGAGCAGTACTTC
D: .
V: TRBV28
size: .
J: TRBJ2-7

CDR3: CASSLGQGAGEQYF
DNA: TGTGCCAGCAGTCTCGGACAGGGGGCGGGCGAGCAGTACTTC
D: TRBD1
V: TRBV6-6
size: .
J: TRBJ2-7

CDR3: CASSPAQISYEQYF
DNA: TGTGCCAGCAGCCCCGCGCAGATTTCCTACGAGCAGTACTTC
D: .
V: TRBV6-5
size: few
J: TRBJ2-7

CDR3: CASSLGQGRPYEQYF
DNA: TGCGCCAGCAGCTTGGGGCAGGGGCGGCCCTACGAGCAGTACTTC
D: .
V: TRBV5-1
size: .
J: TRBJ2-7

CDR3: CASSFGTGRNTEAFF
DNA: TGTGCCAGCAGCTTCGGGACAGGCAGGAACACTGAAGCTTTCTTT
D: TRBD1
V: TRBV5-8
size: .
J: TRBJ1-1